What follows are 5 T cell receptor beta chains derived from one specimen sequenced in a study of CD8 T cells in ankylosing spondylitis. Via MiXCR, TCRdb re-called the 5' RACE reads, giving one row per CDR3 protein. Of about 240,000 distinct CDR3 sequences listed, roughly 8.6% are singletons. The sequencing input was blood, either unsorted or a sorted T cell fraction (not recorded which). The receptors were gathered from a male donor with ankylosing spondylitis or in good health (not recorded which).

This clonotype was counted at least ten times. This chain connects TRBV5-5 to TRBJ1-1; the D gene is possibly TRBD1 (5 bases). The CDR3 length is 14 residues. Germline-derived CDR1 and CDR2 are SGHKS and YYEKEE (reference sequence). Trimming took 5 bases from V and 0 from J, leaving 11 bases between them. Here the CDR3 DNA reads TGTGCCAGCAGGGGGGGGGGATTGAACACTGAAGCTTTCTTT. The encoded protein is CASRGGGLNTEAFF.

This clonotype was picked up many times. This chain connects TRBV7-2 to TRBJ2-5, with TRBD2 identical over 8 bases. Germline assignment: CDR1 SGHTA and CDR2 FQGNSA. This CDR3 is 14 amino acids long. With V trimmed by 5 bases and J by 2 bases, 4 bases remained unmatched. Here the CDR3 DNA reads TGTGCCAGCAGCGTTAGCGGGGCTCAAGAGACCCAGTACTTC. It translates to CASSVSGAQETQYF.

This clonotype was counted only a few times. V and J are TRBV20-1 and TRBJ2-5; 7 bases line up with TRBD1. CDR1 and CDR2 (germline): DFQATT, SNEGSKA (reference sequence). V trimming: 0 bases; J trimming: 13 bases; junction bases outside the gene matches: 5. This CDR3 is built from 11 residues. For the CDR3, the DNA is TGCAGTGCTAGAGATGGGCAGGGGGTGTACTTC. Translated, it gives CSARDGQGVYF.

CDR3 bases: TGTGCCAGCAGTGGGGCAGCCGGATCCCTTCCCGAGCAGTACTTC. It translates to CASSGAAGSLPEQYF. The chain joins TRBV6-1 to TRBJ2-7, with no clear D. Trimming stripped 4 bases from V and 6 bases from J, with 19 bases between. The CDR3 has 15 amino acids. The germline V gene encodes CDR1 MNHNS and CDR2 SASEGT.

The genes are TRBV11-2 and TRBJ2-1; D might be TRBD2 (6 bases). Per the germline V gene, CDR1 is SGHAT and CDR2 is FQNNGV. V shed 6 bases and J shed 7 bases, with 31 bases lying between them. There are 19 residues in the CDR3. The CDR3 region is CASSRLGRVVEGGVNEQFF. The DNA of the CDR3 is TGTGCCAGCAGTCGGCTTGGGCGGGTTGTGGAGGGCGGGGTGAATGAGCAGTTCTTC. The complete variable domain, with remaining parts taken from reference TRBV11-2 and TRBJ2-1, reads EAGVAQSPRYKIIEKRQSVAFWCNPISGHATLYWYQQILGQGPKLLIQFQNNGVVDDSQLPKDRFSAERLKGVDSTLKIQPAKLEDSAVYLCASSRLGRVVEGGVNEQFFGPGTRLTVL.